The next 30 T cell receptor beta chains were all read from a single sample in a study of blood T cell repertoires in COVID-19. Clones were read by immunoSEQ multiplex PCR, and TCRdb kept only the in-frame ones, dropping some. The repertoire consists of some 130,000 clones, with roughly 69% occurring once and the leading ten covering under 2.5%. The specimen sequenced was peripheral blood. Receptor source: a woman between 65 and 79 years old with acute or convalescent COVID-19.

There are a few counts of this clone. The CDR3 region is CASSLGDRGSYTF. Here the CDR3 DNA reads TGCGCCAGCAGCTTGGGGGACAGGGGCTCCTACACCTTC. The V gene is TRBV5-1, the J gene TRBJ1-2, with 10 bases matching TRBD1. The germline V gene has CDR1 SGHRS and CDR2 YFSETQ. Trimming at V came to 0 bases and at J to 10 bases, leaving 3 bases not matched to a gene. The CDR3 runs to 13 residues.

This sequence joins TRBV7-2 and TRBJ1-5, with D uncertain. The V gene's germline CDR1 is SGHTA and CDR2 FQGNSA. This CDR3 region has 13 residues. Trimming pared 5 bases from V and 1 base from J, leaving 6 bases between. CDR3 nucleotide sequence: TGTGCCAGCAGCGTCTTAAGCAATCAGCCCCAGCATTTT. Residues: CASSVLSNQPQHF.

This chain uses TRBV5-1 with TRBJ2-3; no reliable D call. This CDR3 spans 12 amino acids. The ends were cut back, 2 bases at V and 5 bases at J, with 6 bases in the middle. In germline, CDR1 is SGHRS, CDR2 YFSETQ. The CDR3 reads CASSFNGDTQYF. The CDR3 nucleotides read TGCGCCAGCAGCTTTAACGGAGATACGCAGTATTTT.

The chain uses TRBV5-1 and TRBJ2-7; 10 positions agree with TRBD1. The CDR3 covers 14 residues. Germline V gene lookup returns CDR1 SGHRS and CDR2 YFSETQ. Unmatched junction bases numbered 5, after V lost 4 bases and J lost 4 bases. CDR3 sequence: CASSPGQGSYEQYF. DNA of the CDR3: TGCGCCAGCAGCCCGGGACAGGGGTCTTACGAGCAGTACTTC.

This clone came up many times. The chain combines TRBV7-9 with TRBJ2-1, with 8 bases identical to TRBD2. The length of the CDR3 is 15 residues. Germline CDR1 and CDR2: SEHNR and FQNEAQ (reference sequence). Losses at the gene ends were 5 bases for V and 4 bases for J; bases not matched to a gene: 7. The CDR3 sequence: CASSLGLASYNEQFF. The CDR3 DNA is TGTGCCAGCAGCCTCGGACTAGCCAGTTACAATGAGCAGTTCTTC. The variable domain in full, with the rest retrieved from reference TRBV7-9 and TRBJ2-1, is DTGVSQNPRHKITKRGQNVTFRCDPISEHNRLYWYRQTLGQGPEFLTYFQNEAQLEKSRLLSDRFSAERPKGSFSTLEIQRTEQGDSAMYLCASSLGLASYNEQFFGPGTRLTVL.

This clone was found once. The J gene is TRBJ2-1, the V gene TRBV7-2; tentatively, D is TRBD2 (5 bases). Trimming cost V 5 bases and J 10 bases, with 12 bases left between them. The CDR3 has 12 amino acids. The V gene's germline CDR1 is SGHTA and CDR2 FQGNSA. CDR3 region: CASSPYSGEQFF. The CDR3 DNA sequence: TGTGCCAGCAGCCCGTACTCGGGAGAGCAGTTCTTC.

V and J are TRBV7-6 and TRBJ2-7; TRBD2 aligns across 7 bases. The CDR3 length is 16 residues. Germline CDR1 is SGHVS and CDR2 is FNYEAQ. Germline trimming cut 5 bases from V and 5 bases from J; bases unmatched to any gene: 15. This CDR3 is CASSPSRDYLNDEQYF. CDR3 coding DNA: TGTGCCAGCAGCCCCTCCCGGGACTACCTAAATGACGAGCAGTACTTC.

Concerning this clone: At one boundary the junction diverges from the germline segment, which might be a read error. The rearrangement joins TRBV6-5 to TRBJ2-1; a possible D gene is TRBD2 (5 bases). The CDR3 length is 13 residues. CDR1 is MNHEY, CDR2 SVGAGI, per germline. CDR3 region: CASGYRSRGVQFF. As DNA, the CDR3 is TGTGCCAGCGGTTACCGGAGTCGGGGTGTGCAGTTCTTC.

J is TRBJ2-7 and V is TRBV24-1; D perhaps matches TRBD2 (5 bases). There are 13 residues in the CDR3. CDR1 is KGHDR, CDR2 SFDVKD, per germline. The V and J ends lost 2 bases and 3 bases respectively, with 7 bases between them. CDR3 amino acids: CATSDSAGYEQYF. The CDR3 nucleotides are TGTGCCACCAGTGATTCCGCGGGCTACGAGCAGTACTTC.

The chain is built from TRBV27 and TRBJ2-1, with 7 nucleotides matching TRBD2. The CDR3 spans 15 residues. Trimming removed 4 bases from V and 3 bases from J; junction bases left unmatched: 6. Germline V lookup: CDR1 MNHEY, CDR2 SMNVEV (reference sequence). CDR3 residues: CASSSAGPFYNEQFF. Written as DNA, the CDR3 is TGTGCCAGCAGTTCAGCGGGGCCTTTCTACAATGAGCAGTTCTTC.

This chain connects TRBV9 to TRBJ2-6; D possibly corresponds to TRBD2 (5 bases). The V gene's germline CDR1 is SGDLS and CDR2 YYNGEE. V lost 1 base, J lost 2 bases, and 13 bases lay in between. This CDR3 is built from 17 residues. The CDR3 coding sequence is TGTGCCAGCAGCGTAACTTCCGGGGATACTGGGGCCAACGTCCTGACTTTC. It yields the protein CASSVTSGDTGANVLTF.

This chain uses TRBV30 with TRBJ1-1, with D perhaps TRBD1 (6 bases). Trimming removed 4 bases at V and 1 base at J, with 19 bases between. CDR1 is GTSNPN, CDR2 SVGIG, per germline (reference sequence). The CDR3 is made up of 16 amino acids. In DNA form, the CDR3 reads TGTGCCTGGAAAGTATTGGGAGGGGGATGGAACACTGAAGCTTTCTTT. Translation: CAWKVLGGGWNTEAFF.

V and J are TRBV19 and TRBJ2-5, with TRBD2 as a possible D gene (6 bases). Trimming pared 5 bases from V and 5 bases from J, leaving 15 bases between. In germline, CDR1 is LNHDA, CDR2 SQIVND (reference sequence). The CDR3 covers 14 residues. The CDR3: CASSWGSGRETQYF. The DNA for the CDR3 is TGTGCCAGTAGTTGGGGTTCAGGGAGGGAGACCCAGTACTTC.

The chain couples TRBV27 to TRBJ2-3, with D perhaps TRBD1 (7 bases). The V gene's germline CDR1 is MNHEY and CDR2 SMNVEV (reference sequence). Between the trimmed V and J ends, which lost 6 bases and 4 bases, there was a span of 20 bases. The CDR3 sequence is 16 residues long. The CDR3 region is CASSTFVAGGSDTQYF. The CDR3 DNA reads TGTGCCAGCAGCACCTTCGTGGCAGGGGGGTCAGATACGCAGTATTTT.

The V gene is TRBV28, the J gene TRBJ1-1; D possibly corresponds to TRBD1 (5 bases). Trimming took off 10 bases at V and 1 base at J, with 10 bases between the two ends. CDR1 and CDR2 from the germline V gene are MDHEN and SYDVKM. The CDR3 is 12 residues long. CDR3 DNA sequence: TGTGCCATTACACAGGAGAACACTGAAGCTTTCTTT. Its protein product is CAITQENTEAFF. The whole variable domain, remainder taken from reference TRBV28 and TRBJ1-1, is DVKVTQSSRYLVKRTGEKVFLECVQDMDHENMFWYRQDPGLGLRLIYFSYDVKMKEKGDIPEGYSVSREKKERFSLILESASTNQTSMYLCAITQENTEAFFGQGTRLTVV.

The CDR3 bases are TGTGCCTGGAGTCCCGTCGGGTTACGCACAGATACGCAGTATTTT. Residues: CAWSPVGLRTDTQYF. V gene TRBV30 combines with J gene TRBJ2-3; no reliable D call. This CDR3 contains 15 residues. The germline V gene has CDR1 GTSNPN and CDR2 SVGIG (reference sequence). V was clipped by 2 bases and J by 1 base, with 13 bases between them.

J is TRBJ1-3 and V is TRBV9; possibly TRBD1 for D (6 bases). The germline gives CDR1 SGDLS, CDR2 YYNGEE. V gave up 3 bases and J gave up 0 bases, with 10 bases separating them. The CDR3 length is 15 residues. CDR3 in amino acids: CASSDTGSSGNTIYF. The CDR3 nucleotides are TGTGCCAGCAGCGACACAGGGTCCTCTGGAAACACCATATATTTT.

The genes are TRBV27 and TRBJ2-7, with D perhaps matching TRBD1 (5 bases). Germline V gives CDR1 MNHEY, CDR2 SMNVEV (reference sequence). This CDR3 is 14 amino acids long. Trimming stripped 2 bases from V and 1 base from J, with 9 bases between. The CDR3 loop is CASSLGASSYEQYF. Written as DNA, the CDR3 is TGTGCCAGCAGTTTAGGGGCGTCTTCCTACGAGCAGTACTTC.

A few counts support this clone. This rearrangement joins TRBV19 to TRBJ1-2, with 8 positions matching TRBD1. Germline CDR1 LNHDA, CDR2 SQIVND (reference sequence). Trimming removed 4 bases from V and 6 bases from J; junction bases left unmatched: 1. The CDR3 extends over 12 amino acids. The DNA for the CDR3 is TGTGCCAGTAGTAGACAGGGGAATGGCTACACCTTC. Protein sequence: CASSRQGNGYTF.

The chain has TRBV5-4 and TRBJ2-2; D call uncertain. This CDR3 has 15 residues. In germline, CDR1 is SGHNT, CDR2 YYREEE (reference sequence). V was clipped by 0 bases and J by 0 bases, with 6 bases between them. The CDR3 sequence: CASSLGSANTGELFF. The CDR3 coding sequence is TGTGCCAGCAGCTTGGGCAGCGCGAACACCGGGGAGCTGTTTTTT. Looking up the rest from reference TRBV5-4 and TRBJ2-2 gives the full variable domain: ETGVTQSPTHLIKTRGQQVTLRCSSQSGHNTVSWYQQALGQGPQFIFQYYREEENGRGNFPPRFSGLQFPNYSSELNVNALELDDSALYLCASSLGSANTGELFFGEGSRLTVL.

The chain combines TRBV28 with TRBJ1-5; D might be TRBD1 (5 bases). With 5 bases removed from V and 3 bases from J, the gap between germline ends came to 14 bases. Germline assignment: CDR1 MDHEN and CDR2 SYDVKM. CDR3 length: 15 amino acids. In DNA form, the CDR3 reads TGTGCCAGCAGTCCCCTCCGACAGCCCAATCAGCCCCAGCATTTT. Translating it yields CASSPLRQPNQPQHF. The full variable domain, with the rest looked up from reference TRBV28 and TRBJ1-5, is DVKVTQSSRYLVKRTGEKVFLECVQDMDHENMFWYRQDPGLGLRLIYFSYDVKMKEKGDIPEGYSVSREKKERFSLILESASTNQTSMYLCASSPLRQPNQPQHFGDGTRLSIL.

This chain links TRBV13 with TRBJ2-3; 7 bases are a match to TRBD2. CDR3 length: 14 amino acids. J was trimmed by 1 base and V by 3 bases; bases with no gene match: 1. Germline CDR1 is PRHDT and CDR2 is FYEKMQ (reference sequence). CDR3 in amino acids: CASSFRGGTDTQYF. The CDR3 nucleotides read TGTGCCAGCAGCTTTCGGGGGGGCACAGATACGCAGTATTTT.

The V call is TRBV28, the J call TRBJ2-7; weak D call: TRBD1 (6 bases). The CDR3 length is 15 residues. With 2 bases removed from V and 3 bases from J, the gap between germline ends came to 14 bases. Germline V gene data show CDR1 as MDHEN and CDR2 as SYDVKM. The CDR3 here is CASSLIGVGGYEQYF. Written as DNA, the CDR3 is TGTGCCAGCAGTTTAATTGGGGTAGGGGGCTACGAGCAGTACTTC.

Many counts were recorded for this clone. V usage is TRBV6-5 and J usage is TRBJ1-4, with D hard to call. This CDR3 contains 13 residues. Germline V gene sequence: CDR1 MNHEY, CDR2 SVGAGI. V was trimmed by 9 bases and J by 3 bases, leaving 11 bases between them. The CDR3 DNA reads TGTGCCAGTGCGGGGAAAGCTAATGAAAAACTGTTTTTT. As protein: CASAGKANEKLFF.

The CDR3: CASSPSYGRGLNEQYF. As DNA, the CDR3 is TGTGCCAGCTCACCCAGTTACGGCAGGGGGCTGAACGAGCAGTACTTC. The V call is TRBV18, the J call TRBJ2-7; TRBD1 aligns across 8 bases. Unmatched junction bases numbered 12, after V lost 3 bases and J lost 5 bases. Germline lookup yields CDR1 KGHSH and CDR2 LQKENI. CDR3 length equals 16 residues.

V gene TRBV6-5 combines with J gene TRBJ2-6, with 9 bases aligning to TRBD1. Per germline, CDR1 MNHEY and CDR2 SVGAGI. CDR3 length: 15 amino acids. Unmatched junction bases numbered 3, after V lost 6 bases and J lost 3 bases. CDR3 residues: CASSGQGNGANVLTF. The CDR3 DNA reads as TGTGCCAGCAGCGGACAGGGGAATGGGGCCAACGTCCTGACTTTC.

The table lists this clone with a few counts. This chain connects TRBV21-1 to TRBJ2-2; TRBD1 is taken as the D call from the table, unchecked against the DNA. TRBV21-1 is marked as a pseudogene. This CDR3 contains 12 residues. In DNA, the CDR3 is TGTGCCAGGTCGACAGGGACCGGGGAGCTGTTTTTT. Amino acids: CARSTGTGELFF.

This clone has more than one count but fewer than ten. This rearrangement joins TRBV12-2 to TRBJ2-1; TRBD2, the table's D call, was not compared with the DNA. TRBV12-2 is given as a pseudogene. There are 14 residues in the CDR3. The CDR3 DNA is TGTGCAAGTCGCACCCCGGGAAAGAACAATGAGCAGTTCTTC. Translated: CASRTPGKNNEQFF.

The chain links TRBV7-8 to TRBJ2-7; the match to TRBD1 covers 8 bases. The length of the CDR3 is 15 residues. Germline assignment: CDR1 SGHVS and CDR2 FQNEAQ. Trimming removed 4 bases from V and 0 bases from J; junction bases left unmatched: 5. CDR3 sequence: CASSSRTGSSYEQYF. The CDR3 nucleotides are TGTGCCAGCAGCTCCCGGACAGGGAGCTCCTACGAGCAGTACTTC. The complete variable domain, with remaining parts taken from reference TRBV7-8 and TRBJ2-7, reads GAGVSQSPRYKVAKRGQDVALRCDPISGHVSLFWYQQALGQGPEFLTYFQNEAQLDKSGLPSDRFFAERPEGSVSTLKIQRTQQEDSAVYLCASSSRTGSSYEQYFGPGTRLTVT.

In its sample, this clone was seen a few times. The chain joins TRBV19 to TRBJ1-6; 7 bases align to TRBD1. V shed 1 base and J 10 bases; nucleotides not matched to a gene: 4. This CDR3 has 14 residues. Germline CDR1 reads LNHDA; CDR2 reads SQIVND (reference sequence). This CDR3 is CASSIGQGKSPLHF. The DNA for the CDR3 is TGTGCCAGTAGTATAGGACAGGGAAAATCACCCCTCCACTTT.